The 14 T cell receptor beta chains given below trace back to one sample, sequenced in a study of blood T cell repertoires in COVID-19. The assay was immunoSEQ multiplex PCR, and TCRdb's table has in-frame clones only and misses some. The sample comprises approximately 210,000 clones, around 80% of which are singletons, and approximately 12% rests with the top ten. Sequencing was carried out using peripheral blood. These receptor sequences come from a woman aged 40 to 50 with acute or convalescent COVID-19.

This chain's CDR3 is CASSEDRGSYNEQFF. The DNA of the CDR3 is TGTGCCAGCAGTGAAGACAGGGGTTCCTACAATGAGCAGTTCTTC. The chain combines TRBV2 with TRBJ2-1; TRBD1 matches 7 bases. This CDR3 has 15 amino acids. With 1 base clipped from V and 1 base from J, the junction kept 1 base outside the gene matches. Germline CDR1 is SNHLY and CDR2 is FYNNEI.

This chain uses TRBV19 with TRBJ1-1; D unresolved. Germline V gene lookup returns CDR1 LNHDA and CDR2 SQIVND (reference sequence). The CDR3 length is 14 residues. Trimming pared 4 bases from V and 5 bases from J, leaving 14 bases between. In DNA, the CDR3 is TGTGCCAGTAGTAACCCAACAGAATGGACTGAAGCTTTCTTT. Its protein is CASSNPTEWTEAFF.

This rearrangement joins TRBV4-1 to TRBJ1-1, with 8 bases lining up with TRBD1. The V segment lost 4 bases and the J segment 0 bases; nucleotides outside the gene matches: 4. Germline CDR1 is MGHRA and CDR2 is YSYEKL. CDR3 length equals 15 residues. The CDR3 sequence: CASSPGQGLNTEAFF. The CDR3 bases are TGCGCCAGCAGCCCTGGACAGGGATTGAACACTGAAGCTTTCTTT.

CDR3 nucleotides: TGTGCCAGCAGTTCGCCGGGGTTACCCTACGAGCAGTACTTC. This sequence encodes CASSSPGLPYEQYF. J is TRBJ2-7 and V is TRBV28; a weak D match, TRBD2 (5 bases). This CDR3 spans 14 amino acids. Germline values: CDR1 MDHEN, CDR2 SYDVKM. Trimming pared 4 bases from V and 2 bases from J, leaving 12 bases between.

The sample holds a few counts of this clone. Written as DNA, the CDR3 is TGCAGTGCTAGTATAATTCGCAGGGCCTACACTGAAGCTTTCTTT. Its translation: CSASIIRRAYTEAFF. V usage is TRBV20-1 and J usage is TRBJ1-1, with D possibly matching TRBD1 (5 bases). The germline CDR1 and CDR2 sequences are DFQATT and SNEGSKA (reference sequence). The CDR3 is 15 residues long. The V gene lost 3 bases and the J gene lost 3 bases, with 17 bases spanning the gap.

The V call is TRBV10-3, the J call TRBJ1-1; 7 nucleotides agree with TRBD1. This CDR3 spans 15 amino acids. V lost 6 bases to trimming and J lost 4 bases; unmatched junction nucleotides: 11. CDR1 is ENHRY and CDR2 is SYGVKD in the germline V gene. CDR3 nucleotides: TGTGCCATCAGAGCAAACACAGGGGAGGTCACTGAAGCTTTCTTT. This sequence encodes CAIRANTGEVTEAFF.

A word on this clone: The sample contains more than one DNA sequence encoding this CDR3. The chain recombines TRBV9 with TRBJ2-2, with D perhaps matching TRBD2 (6 bases). V lost 0 bases, J lost 6 bases, and 6 bases lay in between. The CDR3 sequence is 13 residues long. CDR1 is SGDLS, CDR2 YYNGEE, per germline. In nucleotides, the CDR3 is TGTGCCAGCAGCGTAGGGGGGGCCGGGGAGCTGTTTTTT. As protein: CASSVGGAGELFF.

This clone was seen a single time. Being one base from a much bigger clone, this may be a read error. The rearrangement uses TRBV7-2 and TRBJ1-1, with 8 bases fitting TRBD1. V was clipped by 4 bases and J by 1 base; unmatched bases: 2. Per the germline V gene, CDR1 is SGHTA and CDR2 is FQGNSA. The CDR3 is made up of 14 amino acids. Here the CDR3 DNA reads TGTGCCAGCAGCTCGACAGGGGCGAACACTGAAGCTTTCTTT. Translating it yields CASSSTGANTEAFF.

The CDR3 bases are TGTGCCAGCCGTCAGGGGATTGGGGGAAGCACTGAAGCTTTCTTT. Protein: CASRQGIGGSTEAFF. The chain has TRBV2 and TRBJ1-1; D may be TRBD1 (6 bases). The length of the CDR3 is 15 residues. The V and J ends lost 8 bases and 4 bases respectively, with 20 bases between them. The V gene's germline CDR1 is SNHLY and CDR2 FYNNEI.

V is TRBV7-9 and J is TRBJ2-7; 12 positions match TRBD1. The CDR3 spans 15 residues. Germline V lookup: CDR1 SEHNR, CDR2 FQNEAQ (reference sequence). With 6 bases clipped from V and 5 bases from J, the junction kept 8 bases outside the gene matches. CDR3 sequence reads: CASRGPGTGGNEQYF. For the CDR3, the DNA is TGTGCCAGCAGGGGGCCCGGGACAGGGGGCAACGAGCAGTACTTC.

This clone was seen a handful of times. The chain is built from TRBV14 and TRBJ2-1; 11 bases agree with TRBD2. CDR3 length: 15 amino acids. Germline CDR1 is SGHDN and CDR2 is FVKESK. The V gene end was trimmed by 4 bases and the J gene end by 7 bases; junction bases not matched to a gene: 6. This CDR3 reads CASSPDSGRDNEQFF. The CDR3 coding sequence is TGTGCCAGCAGCCCAGATAGCGGGAGGGATAATGAGCAGTTCTTC. Based on the CDR3 plus reference TRBV14 and TRBJ2-1, the full variable domain is EAGVTQFPSHSVIEKGQTVTLRCDPISGHDNLYWYRRVMGKEIKFLLHFVKESKQDESGMPNNRFLAERTGGTYSTLKVQPAELEDSGVYFCASSPDSGRDNEQFFGPGTRLTVL.

The chain combines TRBV27 with TRBJ1-1, with 10 bases lining up with TRBD1. Germline values: CDR1 MNHEY, CDR2 SMNVEV (reference sequence). CDR3 length equals 15 residues. V trimming: 1 base; J trimming: 5 bases; junction bases outside the gene matches: 4. The CDR3 DNA sequence: TGTGCCAGCAGTTTATTAGGACAGGGGGGAACTGAAGCTTTCTTT. This sequence encodes CASSLLGQGGTEAFF.

This clone occurred once. The chain joins TRBV7-3 to TRBJ1-6; 8 nucleotides line up with TRBD1. CDR1 SGHTA and CDR2 FQGTGA come from the germline V gene. Trimming at V came to 5 bases and at J to 7 bases, leaving 7 bases not matched to a gene. The CDR3 is 15 residues long. In DNA form, the CDR3 reads TGTGCCAGCAGCGCGGGGACAGGTTGGAATTCACCCCTCCACTTT. Translation gives CASSAGTGWNSPLHF.

This clone has only one observation. The rearrangement uses TRBV5-1 and TRBJ1-6; a possible D gene is TRBD1 (5 bases). V shed 0 bases and J shed 10 bases, with 17 bases lying between them. CDR1 is SGHRS and CDR2 is YFSETQ in the germline V gene. This CDR3 contains 16 residues. The CDR3 coding sequence is TGCGCCAGCAGCTTGGCCGCGACCGGGGGAAGGTCACCCCTCCACTTT. Protein: CASSLAATGGRSPLHF.